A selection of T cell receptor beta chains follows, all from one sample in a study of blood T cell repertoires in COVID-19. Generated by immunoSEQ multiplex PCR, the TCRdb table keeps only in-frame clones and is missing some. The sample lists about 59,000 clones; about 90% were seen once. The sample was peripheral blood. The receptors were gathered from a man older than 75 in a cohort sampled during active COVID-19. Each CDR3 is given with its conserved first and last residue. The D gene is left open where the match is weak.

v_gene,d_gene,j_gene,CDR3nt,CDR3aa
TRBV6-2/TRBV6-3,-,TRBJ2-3,TGTGCCAGCAGTGACCAGGTGCCAGATACGCAGTATTTT,CASSDQVPDTQYF
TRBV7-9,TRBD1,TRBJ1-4,TGTGCCAGCAGTTCTCGACAGGGGACTAATGAAAAACTGTTTTTT,CASSSRQGTNEKLFF
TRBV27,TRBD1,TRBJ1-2,TGTGCCAGCAGTCTAGGGACAGGTTCTAACTATGGCTACACCTTC,CASSLGTGSNYGYTF
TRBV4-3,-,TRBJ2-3,TGCGCCAGCAGCAAAACTGGACAGTCCACAGATACGCAGTATTTT,CASSKTGQSTDTQYF
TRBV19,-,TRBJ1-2,TGTGCCAGTAGTATGGGCCGGAACTATGGCTACACCTTC,CASSMGRNYGYTF
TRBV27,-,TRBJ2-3,TGTGCCAGCACCACTCCGTCGGTGGATACGCAGTATTTT,CASTTPSVDTQYF
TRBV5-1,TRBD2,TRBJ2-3,TGCGCCAGCAGCACGGGGGGACCTCTCACAGATACGCAGTATTTT,CASSTGGPLTDTQYF
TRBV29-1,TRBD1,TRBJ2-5,TGCAGCGTGGGACAGGGGGCCGGGACGGAGACCCAGTACTTC,CSVGQGAGTETQYF
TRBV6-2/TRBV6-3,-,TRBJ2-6,TGTGCCAGCAGTTACACCGGGTCCGGGGCCAACGTCCTGACTTTC,CASSYTGSGANVLTF
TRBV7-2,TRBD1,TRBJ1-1,TGTGCCAGCAGCGCCCGGACAGGGGGCACTGAAGCTTTCTTT,CASSARTGGTEAFF